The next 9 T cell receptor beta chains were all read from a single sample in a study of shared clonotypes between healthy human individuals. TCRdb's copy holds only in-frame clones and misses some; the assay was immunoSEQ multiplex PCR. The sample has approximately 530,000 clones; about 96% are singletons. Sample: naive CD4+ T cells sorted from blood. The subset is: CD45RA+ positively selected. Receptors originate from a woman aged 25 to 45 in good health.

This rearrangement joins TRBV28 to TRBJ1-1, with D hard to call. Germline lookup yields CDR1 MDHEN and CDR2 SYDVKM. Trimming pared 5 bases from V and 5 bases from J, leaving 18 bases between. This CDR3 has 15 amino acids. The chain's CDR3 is CASSLPDSGETEAFF. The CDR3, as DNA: TGTGCCAGCAGTCTACCGGATTCAGGAGAGACTGAAGCTTTCTTT.

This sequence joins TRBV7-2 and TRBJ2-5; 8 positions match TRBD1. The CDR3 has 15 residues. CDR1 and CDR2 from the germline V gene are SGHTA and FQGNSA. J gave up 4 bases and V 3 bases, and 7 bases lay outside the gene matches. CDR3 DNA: TGTGCCAGCAGCTTGAGTCGGACAGGGAGAGAGACCCAGTACTTC. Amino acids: CASSLSRTGRETQYF.

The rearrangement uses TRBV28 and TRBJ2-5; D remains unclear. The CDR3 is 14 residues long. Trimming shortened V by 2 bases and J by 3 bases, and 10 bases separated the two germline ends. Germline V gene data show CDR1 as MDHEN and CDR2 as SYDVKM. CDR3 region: CASSLGSAEETQYF. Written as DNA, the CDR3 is TGTGCCAGCAGTTTAGGGTCAGCAGAAGAGACCCAGTACTTC.

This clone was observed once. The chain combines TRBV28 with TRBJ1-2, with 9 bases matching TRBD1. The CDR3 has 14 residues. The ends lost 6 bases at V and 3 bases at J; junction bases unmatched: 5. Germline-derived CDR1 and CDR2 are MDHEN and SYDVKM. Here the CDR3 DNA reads TGTGCCAGCAGCCTATGGGACAGGGACTATGGCTACACCTTC. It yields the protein CASSLWDRDYGYTF.

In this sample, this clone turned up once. The CDR3 DNA follows: TGTGCCAGTACCCCTAACCGGGACAGCCGCTACGAGCAGTACTTC. It specifies CASTPNRDSRYEQYF. The chain carries TRBV19 and TRBJ2-7, with 7 bases fitting TRBD1. Germline lookup yields CDR1 LNHDA and CDR2 SQIVND (reference sequence). The ends lost 7 bases at V and 3 bases at J; junction bases unmatched: 12. The CDR3 runs to 15 residues.

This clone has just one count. The DNA of the CDR3 is TGTGCCAGCAGTTTTCAAGCTCCGGGGACAGAAAAACTGTTTTTT. Translated: CASSFQAPGTEKLFF. The chain couples TRBV28 to TRBJ1-4, with a weak D call TRBD1 (6 bases). The CDR3 has 15 residues. Germline V gives CDR1 MDHEN, CDR2 SYDVKM. V was trimmed by 3 bases and J by 8 bases, leaving 16 bases between them.

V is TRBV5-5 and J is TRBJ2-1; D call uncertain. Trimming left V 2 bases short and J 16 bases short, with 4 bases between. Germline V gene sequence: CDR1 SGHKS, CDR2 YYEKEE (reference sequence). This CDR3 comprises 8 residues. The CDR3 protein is CASSLYFF. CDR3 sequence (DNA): TGTGCCAGCAGCTTATACTTCTTC.

The CDR3 here is CASSLGTPRNTIYF. The CDR3 DNA follows: TGTGCCAGCAGCCTGGGGACTCCTCGGAACACCATATATTTT. The chain has TRBV13 and TRBJ1-3; possibly TRBD1 for D (5 bases). Germline CDR1 PRHDT, CDR2 FYEKMQ (reference sequence). The CDR3 is 14 amino acids. Deletions cut 5 bases from V and 7 bases from J, with 15 bases between.

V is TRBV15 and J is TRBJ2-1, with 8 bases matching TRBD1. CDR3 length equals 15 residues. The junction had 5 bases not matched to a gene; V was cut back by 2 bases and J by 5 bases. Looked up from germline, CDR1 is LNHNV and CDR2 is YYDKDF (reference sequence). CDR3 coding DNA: TGTGCCACCAGCAGAAAGGGGACAGGACACAATGAGCAGTTCTTC. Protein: CATSRKGTGHNEQFF.